One sample yielded the 20 T cell receptor beta chains listed below, sequenced in a study of shared clonotypes between healthy human individuals. Repertoires were generated with immunoSEQ multiplex PCR, while TCRdb's copy carries only in-frame clones and drops some. The sample lists 1 million to 1.3 million clones, about 84% occurring once. Source material: memory CD4+ T cells from PBMCs. Subset meaning: CD45RA-negative fraction. Receptors were obtained from a man aged 18-30 years in good health. Some clones in this sample may be carry-over from other donors' samples.

This clone has more than one count but fewer than ten. The same CDR3 arises from other DNA sequences in this sample as well. The V call is TRBV5-1, the J call TRBJ1-1; TRBD1 matches 7 bases. Per the germline V gene, CDR1 is SGHRS and CDR2 is YFSETQ. J was trimmed by 0 bases and V by 4 bases; bases with no gene match: 3. The CDR3 is 14 residues long. The CDR3 DNA follows: TGCGCCAGCAGCACGGGACAGCTGAACACTGAAGCTTTCTTT. Its protein is CASSTGQLNTEAFF.

This chain connects TRBV10-2 to TRBJ2-1; D possibly corresponds to TRBD2 (5 bases). CDR1 is WSHSY, CDR2 SAAADI, per germline. V was shortened by 5 bases and J by 1 base, with 6 bases between the two germline ends. The CDR3 runs 13 residues. In DNA, the CDR3 is TGCGCCAGCAGTTCGGGGTCCTACAATGAGCAGTTCTTC. As protein: CASSSGSYNEQFF.

The chain couples TRBV30 to TRBJ1-2; 10 positions match TRBD1. Trimming at V came to 1 base and at J to 4 bases, leaving 9 bases not matched to a gene. Germline V CDR1 and CDR2: GTSNPN, SVGIG (reference sequence). The CDR3 runs to 16 residues. The CDR3 protein is CAWSASGTGALYGYTF. The CDR3 bases are TGTGCCTGGAGTGCCTCCGGGACAGGGGCCCTCTATGGCTACACCTTC.

The table lists this clone with a few counts. This chain links TRBV19 with TRBJ1-1; D remains ambiguous. Trimming pared 5 bases from V and 9 bases from J, leaving 10 bases between. Germline CDR1 reads LNHDA; CDR2 reads SQIVND (reference sequence). This CDR3 comprises 11 residues. CDR3 residues: CASSDSWKAFF. DNA of the CDR3: TGTGCCAGTAGTGATTCGTGGAAAGCTTTCTTT. Full variable domain (remainder filled in from reference TRBV19 and TRBJ1-1): DGGITQSPKYLFRKEGQNVTLSCEQNLNHDAMYWYRQDPGQGLRLIYYSQIVNDFQKGDIAEGYSVSREKKESFPLTVTSAQKNPTAFYLCASSDSWKAFFGQGTRLTVV.

The genes are TRBV15 and TRBJ2-5; TRBD1 matches 10 bases. The junction had 17 bases not matched to a gene; V was cut back by 5 bases and J by 5 bases. CDR1 and CDR2 from the germline V gene are LNHNV and YYDKDF (reference sequence). The CDR3 extends over 18 amino acids. CDR3 in DNA: TGTGCCACCAGCGCCTCCTCCCCGGGACAGGGGAGTGGTGAGACCCAGTACTTC. This translates into CATSASSPGQGSGETQYF.

CDR3 bases: TGCAGTGCGGACACCCACAATGAGCAGTTCTTC. It translates to CSADTHNEQFF. V is TRBV20-1 and J is TRBJ2-1, with TRBD1 as a possible D gene (5 bases). Germline loops: CDR1 DFQATT, CDR2 SNEGSKA (reference sequence). Deletions cut 6 bases from V and 5 bases from J, with 8 bases between. The CDR3 runs to 11 residues.

The sample holds one count of this clone. V gene TRBV28 combines with J gene TRBJ1-2; D gene ambiguous. CDR1 is MDHEN and CDR2 is SYDVKM in the germline V gene. The CDR3 spans 12 residues. The V gene lost 2 bases and the J gene lost 4 bases, with 5 bases spanning the gap. The CDR3 bases are TGTGCCAGCAGTTTACTCAGCTATGGCTACACCTTC. Residues: CASSLLSYGYTF.

The chain recombines TRBV6-1 with TRBJ1-4; D possibly corresponds to TRBD1 (6 bases). This CDR3 has 14 residues. Germline-derived CDR1 and CDR2 are MNHNS and SASEGT. V lost 6 bases and J 4 bases, leaving 12 bases between the germline ends. This chain's CDR3 is CASRVGQLNEKLFF. The CDR3, as DNA: TGTGCCAGCAGAGTCGGACAGCTTAATGAAAAACTGTTTTTT.

The chain uses TRBV5-6 and TRBJ2-3, with D possibly matching TRBD1 (6 bases). Germline V CDR1 and CDR2: SGHDT, YYEEEE. The CDR3 has 13 amino acids. V lost 3 bases, J lost 3 bases, and 8 bases lay in between. This chain's CDR3 is CASSSQGTDTQYF. CDR3 nucleotide sequence: TGTGCCAGCAGCTCGCAGGGGACAGATACGCAGTATTTT.

V is TRBV5-4 and J is TRBJ2-6; no firm D call. The CDR3 contains 14 residues. Germline values: CDR1 SGHNT, CDR2 YYREEE (reference sequence). Trimming pared 1 base from V and 11 bases from J, leaving 13 bases between. CDR3 coding DNA: TGTGCCAGCAGCTTGAAGTCTGGTGCCGACGTCCTGACTTTC. It encodes CASSLKSGADVLTF.

The J gene is TRBJ1-1, the V gene TRBV30; a weak D match, TRBD1 (5 bases). Germline V gives CDR1 GTSNPN, CDR2 SVGIG (reference sequence). The CDR3 is made up of 12 amino acids. V was shortened by 5 bases and J by 5 bases, with 12 bases between the two germline ends. The CDR3: CAWQGLWTEAFF. CDR3 coding DNA: TGTGCCTGGCAGGGTCTGTGGACTGAAGCTTTCTTT.

The rearrangement joins TRBV4-2 to TRBJ2-7; possible D gene TRBD2, 5 bases. Germline loops: CDR1 LGHNA, CDR2 YNFKEQ. The CDR3 is 13 amino acids. Trimming removed 5 bases from V and 2 bases from J, with 10 bases in between. The CDR3 DNA is TGTGCCAGCAGCTTTAGAGGGACCTACGAGCAGTACTTC. Protein product: CASSFRGTYEQYF.

A few counts support this clone. This chain joins TRBV7-9 and TRBJ1-6; D gene unclear. The CDR3 length is 15 residues. Trimming removed 5 bases from V and 4 bases from J, with 12 bases in between. CDR1 is SEHNR and CDR2 is FQNEAQ in the germline V gene (reference sequence). The CDR3 region is CASSAPGPYNSPLHF. For the CDR3, the DNA is TGTGCCAGCAGCGCCCCGGGCCCATATAATTCACCCCTCCACTTT.

The CDR3 region is CASSVSTGSNEKLFF. Written as DNA, the CDR3 is TGTGCCAGCAGCGTATCGACAGGGTCTAATGAAAAACTGTTTTTT. The chain employs TRBV9 and TRBJ1-4; 7 bases fit TRBD1. The CDR3 loop spans 15 amino acids. From germline, CDR1 is SGDLS and CDR2 YYNGEE. The trim removed 1 base at V and 3 bases at J, leaving 3 bases unmatched.

The CDR3 protein is CASSLGSRVGYTF. DNA for the CDR3: TGTGCCAGCAGCTTAGGCTCCAGGGTCGGCTACACCTTC. The gene calls are TRBV5-8 and TRBJ1-2, with D perhaps matching TRBD1 (5 bases). CDR1 and CDR2 from the germline V gene are SGHTS and YDEGEE. This CDR3 is 13 amino acids long. V was cut by 2 bases and J by 8 bases, with 13 bases left in between.

The chain's CDR3 is CASSASRTAREAFF. The CDR3 coding sequence is TGTGCCAGCAGTGCGTCCCGGACAGCAAGGGAAGCTTTCTTT. The gene calls are TRBV2 and TRBJ1-1; D is possibly TRBD1 (6 bases). Germline V gives CDR1 SNHLY, CDR2 FYNNEI. There are 14 residues in the CDR3. Trimming pared 4 bases from V and 8 bases from J, leaving 17 bases between. Based on the CDR3 plus reference TRBV2 and TRBJ1-1, the full variable domain is EPEVTQTPSHQVTQMGQEVILRCVPISNHLYFYWYRQILGQKVEFLVSFYNNEISEKSEIFDDQFSVERPDGSNFTLKIRSTKLEDSAMYFCASSASRTAREAFFGQGTRLTVV.

This chain uses TRBV7-3 with TRBJ2-7, with D possibly TRBD2 on 6 matching bases. This CDR3 region has 14 residues. Deletions cut 5 bases from V and 0 bases from J, with 11 bases between. Per germline, CDR1 SGHTA and CDR2 FQGTGA. CDR3 DNA: TGTGCCAGCAGCCCGGGAGTATACTCCTACGAGCAGTACTTC. This codes for CASSPGVYSYEQYF. Together with reference TRBV7-3 and TRBJ2-7, the CDR3 gives the full variable domain: GAGVSQTPSNKVTEKGKYVELRCDPISGHTALYWYRQSLGQGPEFLIYFQGTGAADDSGLPNDRFFAVRPEGSVSTLKIQRTERGDSAVYLCASSPGVYSYEQYFGPGTRLTVT.

V gene TRBV28 combines with J gene TRBJ1-2, with no clear D. Trimming stripped 0 bases from V and 5 bases from J, with 13 bases between. CDR1 and CDR2 from the germline V gene are MDHEN and SYDVKM. The CDR3 sequence is 15 residues long. CDR3 sequence (DNA): TGTGCCAGCAGTTTATGGTGGGGTGGGGAGTATGGCTACACCTTC. The encoded protein is CASSLWWGGEYGYTF.

The CDR3 DNA sequence: TGTGCCAGCAGCCAAGATGGATTTTACGAGCAGTACTTC. Amino acids: CASSQDGFYEQYF. This chain links TRBV4-2 with TRBJ2-7, with D uncertain. The V gene lost 0 bases and the J gene lost 4 bases, with 7 bases spanning the gap. Germline V lookup: CDR1 LGHNA, CDR2 YNFKEQ. The CDR3 is made up of 13 amino acids.

The V gene is TRBV4-1, the J gene TRBJ1-4, with TRBD1 matching 8 bases. Germline assignment: CDR1 MGHRA and CDR2 YSYEKL. Germline trimming cut 5 bases from V and 10 bases from J; bases unmatched to any gene: 12. The CDR3 length is 15 residues. CDR3 in amino acids: CASSFPDREGGKLFF. The CDR3 DNA is TGCGCCAGCAGCTTCCCGGACAGGGAAGGCGGAAAACTGTTTTTT.